This record looks at one TCR beta chain sequence and its context. Sequencing of TCR beta was performed on blood CD8+ T cells and on blood CD4+ T cells. Germline V gene lookup returns CDR1 MNHNS and CDR2 SASEGT. The CDR3 is made up of 17 amino acids. J gave up 7 bases and V 3 bases, and 9 bases lay outside the gene matches. This sample was taken from a study of CD8 T cells in Susac syndrome. Across the whole study: Roughly 6 sequenced Susac syndrome patients had clinically active disease, while about 8 were in remission.

An input of about 0.5 to 1 ug of RNA was subjected to reverse transcription using random hexamers. TCRdb re-called the immunoSEQ multiplex PCR reads with MiXCR, one entry per CDR3 protein. Among about 210,000 distinct CDR3 sequences listed, around 93% were seen once. The specimen was CD4+ T cells from PBMCs. The source is a human donor with Susac syndrome. The V and J genes are TRBV6-1 and TRBJ1-6, with TRBD1 matching over 10 bases. The DNA of the CDR3 is TGTGCCAGCAGTGAGAAAAGGGGGACAGGGGAAAATTCACCCCTCCACTTT. This gives the protein CASSEKRGTGENSPLHF.